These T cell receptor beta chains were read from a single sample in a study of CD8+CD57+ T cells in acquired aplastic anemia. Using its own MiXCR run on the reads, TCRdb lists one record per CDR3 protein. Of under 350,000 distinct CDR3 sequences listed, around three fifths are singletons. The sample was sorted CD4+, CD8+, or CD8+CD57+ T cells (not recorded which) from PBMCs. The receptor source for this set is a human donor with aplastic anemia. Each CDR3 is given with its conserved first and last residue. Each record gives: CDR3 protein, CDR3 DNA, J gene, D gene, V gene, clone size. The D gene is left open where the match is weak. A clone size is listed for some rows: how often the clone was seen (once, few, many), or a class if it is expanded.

cdr3_aa: CASSEARRVIPVDF; cdr3_nt: TGTGCCAGCAGTGAAGCCAGGAGGGTTATCCCCGTAGACTTC; j_call: TRBJ2-7; d_call: .; v_call: TRBV7-3; clone_size: .
cdr3_aa: CASSLDGVNQPQHF; cdr3_nt: TGCGCCAGCAGCTTGGACGGAGTCAATCAGCCCCAGCATTTT; j_call: TRBJ1-5; d_call: .; v_call: TRBV5-1; clone_size: few
cdr3_aa: CASSFQGGDTEAFF; cdr3_nt: TGTGCCAGTAGCTTCCAGGGAGGTGACACTGAAGCTTTCTTT; j_call: TRBJ1-1; d_call: .; v_call: TRBV19; clone_size: .
cdr3_aa: CASSYYRGPTDTQYF; cdr3_nt: TGTGCCAGCAGTTACTACAGGGGTCCCACAGATACGCAGTATTTT; j_call: TRBJ2-3; d_call: TRBD1; v_call: TRBV12-3/TRBV12-4; clone_size: many
cdr3_aa: CASSQELGGAVDTQYF; cdr3_nt: TGCGCCAGCAGCCAAGAATTAGGGGGGGCCGTAGATACGCAGTATTTT; j_call: TRBJ2-3; d_call: .; v_call: TRBV4-1; clone_size: .
cdr3_aa: CASSDHRDSNQPQHF; cdr3_nt: TGTGCCAGCAGCGACCACCGGGACAGCAATCAGCCCCAGCATTTT; j_call: TRBJ1-5; d_call: .; v_call: TRBV7-3; clone_size: .
cdr3_aa: CSVVGRGFPYEQYF; cdr3_nt: TGCAGCGTTGTTGGACGGGGGTTCCCCTACGAGCAGTACTTC; j_call: TRBJ2-7; d_call: .; v_call: TRBV29-1; clone_size: .
cdr3_aa: CASSIGIWSPLHF; cdr3_nt: TGTGCCAGTAGTATAGGGATATGGTCACCCCTCCACTTT; j_call: TRBJ1-6; d_call: .; v_call: TRBV19; clone_size: .
cdr3_aa: CASSGAVRDLQYF; cdr3_nt: TGTGCCAGCAGTGGCGCGGTACGAGACCTGCAGTACTTC; j_call: TRBJ2-7; d_call: .; v_call: TRBV2; clone_size: .
cdr3_aa: CASSARGPGNSPLHF; cdr3_nt: TGTGCCAGCAGTGCCAGGGGTCCGGGTAATTCACCCCTCCACTTT; j_call: TRBJ1-6; d_call: .; v_call: TRBV14; clone_size: few
cdr3_aa: CASSLGLGADTGELFF; cdr3_nt: TGTGCCAGCAGCTTGGGGCTCGGGGCGGACACCGGGGAGCTGTTTTTT; j_call: TRBJ2-2; d_call: .; v_call: TRBV7-9; clone_size: few
cdr3_aa: CSARERTGGTEAFF; cdr3_nt: TGCAGTGCTAGAGAACGGACAGGGGGCACTGAAGCTTTCTTT; j_call: TRBJ1-1; d_call: TRBD1; v_call: TRBV20-1; clone_size: many
cdr3_aa: CASSRTPYGYTF; cdr3_nt: TGTGCCAGCAGCCGGACACCCTATGGCTACACCTTC; j_call: TRBJ1-2; d_call: .; v_call: TRBV7-9; clone_size: many
cdr3_aa: CATRGQLNTEAFF; cdr3_nt: TGTGCCACCAGGGGACAGTTGAACACTGAAGCTTTCTTT; j_call: TRBJ1-1; d_call: TRBD1; v_call: TRBV15; clone_size: .
cdr3_aa: CATSRVSNQPQHF; cdr3_nt: TGTGCCACCAGTAGGGTCTCCAATCAGCCCCAGCATTTT; j_call: TRBJ1-5; d_call: .; v_call: TRBV24-1; clone_size: .
cdr3_aa: CASSLVPAADTQFF; cdr3_nt: TGTGCCAGCAGCTTAGTGCCTGCCGCAGATACGCAGTTCTTC; j_call: TRBJ2-1; d_call: .; v_call: TRBV7-6; clone_size: once
cdr3_aa: CASSLKRAIQETQYF; cdr3_nt: TGTGCCAGCAGCTTAAAGCGTGCTATCCAAGAGACCCAGTACTTC; j_call: TRBJ2-5; d_call: .; v_call: TRBV7-9; clone_size: .
cdr3_aa: CSARDPGTGEEAFF; cdr3_nt: TGCAGTGCTAGAGATCCCGGGACAGGGGAGGAAGCTTTCTTT; j_call: TRBJ1-1; d_call: TRBD1; v_call: TRBV20-1; clone_size: .
cdr3_aa: CASSQEAQGVYEQYF; cdr3_nt: TGCGCCAGCAGCCAAGAGGCTCAGGGGGTCTACGAGCAGTACTTC; j_call: TRBJ2-7; d_call: TRBD1; v_call: TRBV4-1; clone_size: .
cdr3_aa: CASSAGWGAYEQYF; cdr3_nt: TGTGCCAGCAGTGCCGGGTGGGGGGCCTACGAGCAGTACTTC; j_call: TRBJ2-7; d_call: .; v_call: TRBV25-1; clone_size: .
cdr3_aa: CASSYSDPTDTQYF; cdr3_nt: TGTGCCAGCAGTTACTCGGATCCTACAGATACGCAGTATTTT; j_call: TRBJ2-3; d_call: .; v_call: TRBV6-4; clone_size: few
cdr3_aa: CATQGGGSEEQFF; cdr3_nt: TGTGCCACCCAGGGTGGGGGTAGTGAAGAGCAGTTCTTC; j_call: TRBJ2-1; d_call: .; v_call: TRBV24-1; clone_size: few
cdr3_aa: CSAGQAAPDTQYF; cdr3_nt: TGCAGCGCAGGACAGGCCGCCCCAGATACGCAGTATTTT; j_call: TRBJ2-3; d_call: TRBD1; v_call: TRBV20-1; clone_size: few
cdr3_aa: CASSDVTNYGYTF; cdr3_nt: TGTGCCAGTAGTGATGTGACTAACTATGGCTACACCTTC; j_call: TRBJ1-2; d_call: .; v_call: TRBV19; clone_size: many
cdr3_aa: CSVVGTRSYEQYF; cdr3_nt: TGCAGCGTTGTGGGGACCCGGTCCTACGAGCAGTACTTC; j_call: TRBJ2-7; d_call: .; v_call: TRBV29-1; clone_size: .